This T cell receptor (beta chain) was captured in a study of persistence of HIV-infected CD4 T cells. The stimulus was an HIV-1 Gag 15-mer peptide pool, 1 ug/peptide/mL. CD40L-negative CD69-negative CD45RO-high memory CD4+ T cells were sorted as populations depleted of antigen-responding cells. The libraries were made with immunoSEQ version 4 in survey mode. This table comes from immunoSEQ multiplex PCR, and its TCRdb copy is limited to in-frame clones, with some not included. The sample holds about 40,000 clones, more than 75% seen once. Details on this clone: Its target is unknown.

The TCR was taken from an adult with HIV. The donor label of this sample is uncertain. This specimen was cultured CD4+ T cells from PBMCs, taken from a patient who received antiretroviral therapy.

This chain's CDR3 is CASSPGSGANVLTF. Written as DNA, the CDR3 is TGTGCCAGCAGTCCAGGCTCTGGGGCCAACGTCCTGACTTTC. This chain uses TRBV2 with TRBJ2-6; D unclear. Trimming took off 5 bases at V and 0 bases at J, with 5 bases between the two ends. The CDR3 runs to 14 residues. The germline V gene encodes CDR1 SNHLY and CDR2 FYNNEI.